Listed here are 25 T cell receptor beta chains from one sample, sequenced in a study of control samples from healthy donors and cancer patients. Measured with immunoSEQ multiplex PCR; TCRdb has only the in-frame clones, and not every one. The sample has about 10,000 clones, roughly 93% seen once; the top ten hold roughly 22%. The sample taken for sequencing was PBMCs. The receptors originated from a man in his sixties with colorectal cancer.

This clone showed up just once. V usage is TRBV3-1 (or the pseudogene TRBV3-2) and J usage is TRBJ1-3; D gene ambiguous. This CDR3 spans 12 amino acids. V lost 3 bases, J lost 8 bases, and 8 bases lay in between. Germline CDR1 reads LGHDT; CDR2 reads YNNKEL (reference sequence). The chain's CDR3 is CASSHSPHTIYF. Here the CDR3 DNA reads TGTGCCAGCAGCCACTCCCCACACACCATATATTTT.

This chain joins TRBV13 and TRBJ1-1; TRBD1 agrees at 7 bases. This CDR3 contains 12 residues. Germline trimming cut 2 bases from V and 8 bases from J; bases unmatched to any gene: 2. CDR1 and CDR2 from the germline V gene are PRHDT and FYEKMQ (reference sequence). CDR3 nucleotide sequence: TGTGCCAGCAGCTTACAAGGGGGCGAAGCTTTCTTT. As protein: CASSLQGGEAFF.

V usage is TRBV7-9 and J usage is TRBJ1-2, with D possibly matching TRBD1 (5 bases). Germline CDR1 is SEHNR and CDR2 is FQNEAQ (reference sequence). The CDR3 is made up of 13 amino acids. Between the trimmed V and J ends, which lost 5 bases and 7 bases, there was a span of 14 bases. This chain's CDR3 is CASSRSGGRGYTF. The CDR3 nucleotides are TGTGCCAGCAGCCGCTCTGGGGGTCGTGGCTACACCTTC. The full variable domain, with the rest looked up from reference TRBV7-9 and TRBJ1-2, is DTGVSQNPRHKITKRGQNVTFRCDPISEHNRLYWYRQTLGQGPEFLTYFQNEAQLEKSRLLSDRFSAERPKGSFSTLEIQRTEQGDSAMYLCASSRSGGRGYTFGSGTRLTVV.

The chain joins TRBV5-6 to TRBJ2-3; D not certain. The CDR3 is made up of 14 amino acids. Between the trimmed V and J ends, which lost 4 bases and 0 bases, there was a span of 9 bases. Germline assignment: CDR1 SGHDT and CDR2 YYEEEE. CDR3 loop: CASSLLQSTDTQYF. The CDR3 DNA reads TGTGCCAGCAGCCTACTGCAAAGCACAGATACGCAGTATTTT.

The J gene is TRBJ2-5, the V gene TRBV30; TRBD2 matches 8 bases. V was pared by 2 bases and J by 4 bases, with 12 bases of the junction left unmatched. The CDR3 length is 16 residues. Germline lookup yields CDR1 GTSNPN and CDR2 SVGIG (reference sequence). The CDR3 loop reads CAWSYPPGGAGETQYF. As DNA, the CDR3 is TGTGCCTGGAGTTATCCTCCCGGGGGGGCGGGAGAGACCCAGTACTTC.

CDR3 nucleotides: TGTGCCAGCAGCGACTGGACCTACGAGCAGTACTTC. Translation: CASSDWTYEQYF. This rearrangement joins TRBV28 to TRBJ2-7; D gene ambiguous. This CDR3 region has 12 residues. The ends were cut back, 6 bases at V and 2 bases at J, with 8 bases in the middle. CDR1 and CDR2 (germline): MDHEN, SYDVKM.

The chain has TRBV6-5 and TRBJ2-1, with 15 bases fitting TRBD2. This CDR3 region has 14 residues. Trimming removed 5 bases from V and 8 bases from J; junction bases left unmatched: 1. In germline, CDR1 is MNHEY, CDR2 SVGAGI. CDR3 residues: CASSRTSGGDEQFF. DNA of the CDR3: TGTGCCAGCAGTAGGACTAGCGGGGGGGATGAGCAGTTCTTC.

In its sample, this clone was seen a few times. V is TRBV19 and J is TRBJ2-6; D tentatively fits TRBD1 or TRBD2 (6 bases each). The CDR3 covers 17 residues. CDR1 LNHDA and CDR2 SQIVND come from the germline V gene (reference sequence). Trimming took 5 bases from V and 1 from J, leaving 15 bases between them. CDR3: CASSSRGDPSGANVLTF. The DNA of the CDR3 is TGTGCCAGTAGTTCGAGGGGGGATCCATCTGGGGCCAACGTCCTGACTTTC.

The chain employs TRBV28 and TRBJ2-1, with D perhaps TRBD2 (5 bases). This CDR3 has 12 amino acids. Trimming removed 1 base from V and 10 bases from J, with 8 bases in between. Germline assignment: CDR1 MDHEN and CDR2 SYDVKM. The CDR3 here is CASSLLPGEQFF. Written as DNA, the CDR3 is TGTGCCAGCAGTTTATTACCGGGGGAGCAGTTCTTC.

This clone was counted once. V usage is TRBV28 and J usage is TRBJ2-6; 9 nucleotides match TRBD1. The V gene's germline CDR1 is MDHEN and CDR2 SYDVKM. The CDR3 is 18 amino acids. With V trimmed by 2 bases and J by 7 bases, 12 bases remained unmatched. The DNA for the CDR3 is TGTGCCAGCAGTTTACCGACAGGGGGGGGTGTACGAGCCAACGTCCTGACTTTC. As protein: CASSLPTGGGVRANVLTF.

The chain joins TRBV5-1 to TRBJ2-7; D not certain. V lost 4 bases to trimming and J lost 3 bases, with 8 bases between them. The germline CDR1 and CDR2 sequences are SGHRS and YFSETQ. This CDR3 has 12 residues. This CDR3 is CASSVPNYEQYF. CDR3 bases: TGCGCCAGCAGCGTACCAAACTACGAGCAGTACTTC. Using reference TRBV5-1 and TRBJ2-7 for the parts outside the CDR3, the full variable domain is KAGVTQTPRYLIKTRGQQVTLSCSPISGHRSVSWYQQTPGQGLQFLFEYFSETQRNKGNFPGRFSGRQFSNSRSEMNVSTLELGDSALYLCASSVPNYEQYFGPGTRLTVT.

The chain uses TRBV3-1 (or the pseudogene TRBV3-2) and TRBJ2-7; D is possibly TRBD2 (7 bases). The CDR3 extends over 14 amino acids. V was cut by 1 base and J by 7 bases, with 14 bases left in between. Germline CDR1 and CDR2: LGHDT and YNNKEL (reference sequence). The CDR3 bases are TGTGCCAGCAGCCAAGTCGAGGGGGGGCGGGAGCAGTACTTC. Residues: CASSQVEGGREQYF.

The chain employs TRBV3-1 (or the pseudogene TRBV3-2) and TRBJ1-5; perhaps TRBD1 as D (5 bases). The CDR3 has 14 amino acids. Trimming cost V 4 bases and J 2 bases, with 9 bases left between them. Per the germline V gene, CDR1 is LGHDT and CDR2 is YNNKEL (reference sequence). The CDR3 spells CASSPGEGNQPQHF. For the CDR3, the DNA is TGTGCCAGCAGCCCGGGGGAGGGCAATCAGCCCCAGCATTTT.

This clone was detected only a few times. V gene TRBV7-6 combines with J gene TRBJ2-5, with a possible D match to TRBD1 (5 bases). This CDR3 comprises 13 residues. Germline CDR1 reads SGHVS; CDR2 reads FNYEAQ. The ends were cut back, 3 bases at V and 1 base at J, with 6 bases in the middle. In nucleotides, the CDR3 is TGTGCCAGCAGCTTCGACAGCCAAGAGACCCAGTACTTC. Protein sequence: CASSFDSQETQYF.

The V call is TRBV30, the J call TRBJ1-2; D is perhaps TRBD1 (5 bases). This CDR3 region has 13 residues. Germline lookup yields CDR1 GTSNPN and CDR2 SVGIG (reference sequence). Trimming left V 2 bases short and J 7 bases short, with 14 bases between. CDR3 sequence: CAWSRGSGLGYTF. The CDR3 DNA is TGTGCCTGGAGTAGGGGATCTGGGCTTGGCTACACCTTC.

V and J are TRBV5-5 and TRBJ1-6; the match to TRBD1 covers 11 bases. Trimming at V came to 0 bases and at J to 10 bases, leaving 9 bases not matched to a gene. Germline CDR1 is SGHKS and CDR2 is YYEKEE (reference sequence). This CDR3 is built from 17 residues. The CDR3 DNA reads TGTGCCAGCAGCTTGGCATCCAGGGACAGGGGGAAATCACCCCTCCACTTT. Protein: CASSLASRDRGKSPLHF.

The chain joins TRBV6-2 or TRBV6-3 to TRBJ2-3, with 8 positions matching TRBD2. Germline lookup yields CDR1 MNHEY and CDR2 SVGEGT. With V trimmed by 4 bases and J by 7 bases, 7 bases remained unmatched. CDR3 length: 14 residues. The CDR3 spells CASSFWRGDNTQYF. The CDR3, as DNA: TGTGCCAGCAGTTTTTGGCGGGGGGACAATACGCAGTATTTT.

This clone was found once. The sample carries other DNA sequences with the same CDR3. The chain combines TRBV5-3 with TRBJ2-2; D possibly uses TRBD1 or TRBD2 (5 bases each). Being an ORF, TRBV5-3 has a function that is uncertain. This CDR3 region has 19 residues. Trimming pared 4 bases from V and 0 bases from J, leaving 22 bases between. CDR3 coding DNA: TGTGCCAGAAGCGGGGGTTGTGGGAGTAGGGAGCCGAACACCGGGGAGCTGTTTTTT. This gives the protein CARSGGCGSREPNTGELFF.

This chain connects TRBV10-3 to TRBJ1-3; D is unclear. The CDR3 totals 12 residues. Trimming pared 6 bases from V and 8 bases from J, leaving 11 bases between. In germline, CDR1 is ENHRY, CDR2 SYGVKD. Written as DNA, the CDR3 is TGTGCCATCAGCGACCTTTCGGACACCATATATTTT. Translated, it gives CAISDLSDTIYF.

This chain uses TRBV9 with TRBJ2-1; the match to TRBD1 covers 7 bases. V shed 2 bases, J shed 2 bases, and the junction held 7 bases outside the gene matches. The CDR3 loop spans 16 amino acids. Germline loops: CDR1 SGDLS, CDR2 YYNGEE. CDR3 protein: CASSVTGANPYNEQFF. The CDR3 DNA sequence: TGTGCCAGCAGCGTTACAGGGGCGAACCCCTACAATGAGCAGTTCTTC.

The rearrangement joins TRBV2 to TRBJ2-2, with no clear D. Trimming stripped 1 base from V and 1 base from J, with 4 bases between. Germline CDR1 is SNHLY and CDR2 is FYNNEI. CDR3 length: 14 amino acids. CDR3 bases: TGTGCCAGCAGTGAAGACAGGAACACCGGGGAGCTGTTTTTT. This translates into CASSEDRNTGELFF. Looking up the rest from reference TRBV2 and TRBJ2-2 gives the full variable domain: EPEVTQTPSHQVTQMGQEVILRCVPISNHLYFYWYRQILGQKVEFLVSFYNNEISEKSEIFDDQFSVERPDGSNFTLKIRSTKLEDSAMYFCASSEDRNTGELFFGEGSRLTVL.

The rearrangement uses TRBV11-2 and TRBJ2-3; D gene ambiguous. Per the germline V gene, CDR1 is SGHAT and CDR2 is FQNNGV. V dropped 3 bases and J dropped 5 bases, with 6 bases sitting between them. CDR3 size: 12 residues. CDR3 DNA sequence: TGTGCCAGCAGCTTCAAGCGAGATACGCAGTATTTT. Amino acid sequence: CASSFKRDTQYF.

V usage is TRBV7-2 and J usage is TRBJ2-7, with no clear D. The V end lost 3 bases, the J end lost 6 bases, and 9 bases lay between the germline ends. The CDR3 covers 12 residues. CDR1 and CDR2 from the germline V gene are SGHTA and FQGNSA. The CDR3 nucleotides are TGTGCCAGCAGCTTCAACGCCGGCGAGCAGTACTTC. It specifies CASSFNAGEQYF.

V usage is TRBV19 and J usage is TRBJ2-2; 11 nucleotides line up with TRBD2. The CDR3 contains 17 residues. V gave up 1 base and J gave up 3 bases; unmatched junction bases: 4. Germline V lookup: CDR1 LNHDA, CDR2 SQIVND (reference sequence). The chain's CDR3 is CASSIVQLAGDTGELFF. CDR3 sequence (DNA): TGTGCCAGTAGTATAGTCCAACTAGCGGGAGACACCGGGGAGCTGTTTTTT.

This chain joins TRBV27 and TRBJ2-7; no reliable D call. This CDR3 is 13 amino acids long. Germline V lookup: CDR1 MNHEY, CDR2 SMNVEV (reference sequence). V was shortened by 4 bases and J by 6 bases, with 13 bases between the two germline ends. CDR3 sequence reads: CASSYTVAGEQYF. CDR3 nucleotides: TGTGCCAGCAGTTACACGGTAGCTGGCGAGCAGTACTTC.